What follows is one TCR beta chain and its context. Its antigen target is currently unknown. No base quality values were provided; no much bigger clone lies one nucleotide off. The entry originates in a study of siplizumab effects on memory and regulatory T cells (dated by TCRdb to 2018 to 2020). Regarding the complete study: The study looked at the effect of siplizumab, an anti-CD2 antibody, on alloreactive T-cell subsets in allogeneic mixed lymphocyte reactions made from human PBMCs.

Sorted unstimulated T cells and proliferating T cells recovered from mixed lymphocyte reactions underwent TCRbeta CDR3 sequencing. Fresh whole blood from more than 8 HLA-typed healthy donors was used as the source from which PBMCs were isolated. Unstimulated CD4+ non-regulatory T cells were FACS-sorted to map the origin of alloreactive clones. The protocol used for the library was the immunoSEQ multiplex PCR assay. The deep sequencing platform assayed around 10^5 TCR templates per sample. Genomic DNA extracted from sorted T cells was the material used for TCRbeta CDR3 sequencing. Per the original workflow: The R programming language was used for clonal analysis of the TCRbeta CDR3 data. Unstimulated samples were compared with post-reaction CFSE-low samples to define alloreactive CD4+ and CD8+ clones. Regulatory or non-regulatory origin of alloreactive CD4+ clones was assigned by matching sequences to the sorted unstimulated Treg and non-Treg repertoires. The source is immuneACCESS, and TCRdb retained only in-frame sequences with V and J called. Part of the clones is not carried over; for the studies checked, unresolved V genes explain less than half of this, and the remainder is unexplained. V and J calls plus clone size are reproduced from that table; the DNA served to infer D and trimming. The sample table holds about 100,000 clones, of which less than 95% were seen once. Approximately 1.4% of the sample is in the top ten clones.

Taken from cysteine to phenylalanine, the CDR3 has 18 residues. Left in the record is the CDR3 DNA by itself, 54 bases read in frame from the first base. In the germline V gene, CDR1 corresponds to SGHRS and CDR2 to YFSETQ. V loses 4 bases at its end and J loses 9 bases; junction bases beyond the gene matches: 15. Findings and caveats that apply to the study as a whole: Because sequences at frequencies below about 10^-5 were poorly captured, only a minor fraction of alloreactive clones could be mapped back to unstimulated subsets. In reactions with siplizumab, an average of 68.8% of mappable alloreactive CD4+ clones were Treg-derived, compared with 25% to 30% in control reactions. Siplizumab significantly lowered the cumulative frequency of alloreactive sequences that could be traced to unstimulated CD4+ memory T cells. Compared with memory T cells, unstimulated naive T cells appeared more diverse, and naive cells seemed to make a substantial contribution to the alloresponse. The suppressive function of proliferating Tregs from siplizumab cultures was not functionally confirmed. A naive or memory phenotype could not be assigned to roughly 80-96% of proliferating CD4+ or CD8+ clones.

The sequence came from a human donor in good health. The sequence links TRBV5-1 to TRBJ2-1; the central 14 bases match TRBD2. Sequences were obtained from non-Treg CD4+ T cells sorted from blood. The cell subset or site label corresponds to: FACS-sorted unstimulated CD4+ non-regulatory T cells. The nucleotide sequence is TGCGCCAGCAGCCCCAAACCGGGACTAGCGGGAGATGATGGTGAGCAGTTCTTC. It specifies CASSPKPGLAGDDGEQFF.